Shown below are 3 T cell receptor beta chains from a single sample sequenced in a study of regulatory T cells in long-lasting Graves disease. Time point indicated: persistent/refractory GD, antithyroid drugs over 5 years with positive TRAb. The TCR library was made from RNA that had been extracted from PBMCs in TRIzol. According to the study, TCR beta libraries were built with iRepertoire HTBI primers and CDR3-region Arm-PCR. TCRdb reprocessed the multiplex PCR reads via MiXCR and lists one record per CDR3 protein. The sample lists 450,000 or so distinct CDR3 sequences; less than 25% were seen once. Sequencing used peripheral blood mononuclear cells (PBMCs), obtained when the disease was refractory, from a patient treated with antithyroid drugs. These TCRs come from a female donor with Graves disease.

This clonotype was recorded many times. V gene TRBV6-5 combines with J gene TRBJ1-6, with D unclear. Germline CDR1 and CDR2: MNHEY and SVGAGI. The CDR3 sequence is 13 residues long. V was shortened by 3 bases and J by 9 bases, with 9 bases between the two germline ends. The CDR3 loop reads CASSYSIGSPLHF. For the CDR3, the DNA is TGTGCCAGCAGTTATTCCATTGGTTCACCCCTCCACTTT.

In its sample, this clonotype was seen a few times. This may be a read error: a much more frequent sequence differs by one nucleotide. The chain links TRBV11-2 to TRBJ2-7; D unclear. There are 12 residues in the CDR3. Per germline, CDR1 SGHAT and CDR2 FQNNGV. CDR3 sequence: CAGSLMGGEQYF. CDR3 DNA sequence: TGTGCCGGCAGCTTAATGGGCGGCGAGCAGTACTTC. Drawing the rest from reference TRBV11-2 and TRBJ2-7, the complete variable domain is EAGVAQSPRYKIIEKRQSVAFWCNPISGHATLYWYQQILGQGPKLLIQFQNNGVVDDSQLPKDRFSAERLKGVDSTLKIQPAKLEDSAVYLCAGSLMGGEQYFGPGTRLTVT.

This clonotype was counted ten times or more. CDR3 nucleotides: TGTGCCAGCAGTGAAAATATCGGGGATACCGGGGAGCTGTTTTTT. Protein product: CASSENIGDTGELFF. The chain has TRBV6-1 and TRBJ2-2, with D maybe TRBD2 (5 bases). The length of the CDR3 is 15 residues. The ends were cut back, 2 bases at V and 5 bases at J, with 12 bases in the middle. Germline values: CDR1 MNHNS, CDR2 SASEGT.